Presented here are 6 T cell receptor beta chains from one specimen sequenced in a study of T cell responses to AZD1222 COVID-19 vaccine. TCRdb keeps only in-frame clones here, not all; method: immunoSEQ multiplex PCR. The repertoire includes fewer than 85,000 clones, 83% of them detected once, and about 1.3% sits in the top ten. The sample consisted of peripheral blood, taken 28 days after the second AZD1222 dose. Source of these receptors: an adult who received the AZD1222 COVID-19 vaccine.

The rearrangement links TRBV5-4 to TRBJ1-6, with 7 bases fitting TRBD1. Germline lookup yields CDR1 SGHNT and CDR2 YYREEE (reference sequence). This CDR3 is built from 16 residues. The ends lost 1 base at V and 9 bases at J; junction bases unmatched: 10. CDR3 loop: CASSLQAAGGASPLHF. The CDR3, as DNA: TGTGCCAGCAGCTTGCAGGCTGCAGGGGGTGCTTCACCCCTCCACTTT.

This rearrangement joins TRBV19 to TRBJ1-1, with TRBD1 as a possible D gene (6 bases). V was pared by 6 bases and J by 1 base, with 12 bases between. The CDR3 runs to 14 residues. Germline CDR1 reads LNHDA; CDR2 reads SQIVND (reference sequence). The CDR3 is CASRTGFRNTEAFF. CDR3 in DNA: TGTGCCAGTAGAACAGGGTTTCGGAACACTGAAGCTTTCTTT.

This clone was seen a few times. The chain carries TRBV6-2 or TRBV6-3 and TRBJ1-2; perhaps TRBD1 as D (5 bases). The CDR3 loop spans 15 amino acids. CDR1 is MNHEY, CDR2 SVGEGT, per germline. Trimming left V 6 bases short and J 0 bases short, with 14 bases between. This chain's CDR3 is CASSPPDTTNYGYTF. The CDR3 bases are TGTGCCAGCAGCCCCCCGGACACAACTAACTATGGCTACACCTTC.

The CDR3 region is CSVHLQGANTEAFF. CDR3 DNA sequence: TGCAGCGTTCACTTACAGGGGGCGAACACTGAAGCTTTCTTT. This chain connects TRBV29-1 to TRBJ1-1; the match to TRBD1 covers 9 bases. With V trimmed by 5 bases and J by 1 base, 5 bases remained unmatched. CDR1 is SQVTM, CDR2 ANQGSEA, per germline. This CDR3 spans 14 amino acids.

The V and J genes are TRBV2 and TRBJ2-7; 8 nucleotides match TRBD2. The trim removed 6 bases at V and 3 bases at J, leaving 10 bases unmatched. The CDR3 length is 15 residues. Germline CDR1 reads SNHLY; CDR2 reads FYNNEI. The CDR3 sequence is CASRPRAGVGYEQYF. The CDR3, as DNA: TGTGCCAGCAGGCCGAGAGCGGGAGTGGGCTACGAGCAGTACTTC.

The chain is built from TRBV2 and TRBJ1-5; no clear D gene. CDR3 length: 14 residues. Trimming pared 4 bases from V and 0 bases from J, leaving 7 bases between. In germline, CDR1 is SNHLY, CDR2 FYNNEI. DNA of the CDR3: TGTGCCAGCAGTGTCCGGGGTAGCAATCAGCCCCAGCATTTT. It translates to CASSVRGSNQPQHF.